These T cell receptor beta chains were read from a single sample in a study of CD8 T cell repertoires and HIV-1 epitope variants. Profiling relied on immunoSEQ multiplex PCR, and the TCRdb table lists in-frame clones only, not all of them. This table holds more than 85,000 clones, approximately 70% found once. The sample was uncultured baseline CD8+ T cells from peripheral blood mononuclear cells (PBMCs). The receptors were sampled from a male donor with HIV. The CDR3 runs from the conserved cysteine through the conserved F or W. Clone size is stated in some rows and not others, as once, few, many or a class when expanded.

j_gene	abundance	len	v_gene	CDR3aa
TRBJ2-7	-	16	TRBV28	CASSTRTGGTPYEQYF
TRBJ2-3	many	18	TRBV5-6	CASSWTLGTGGAVDTQYF
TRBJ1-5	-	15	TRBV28	CASNRQGGSNQPQHF
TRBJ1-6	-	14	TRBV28	CASSLARGRSPLHF
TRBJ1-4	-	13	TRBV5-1	CASSRGQGEKLFF
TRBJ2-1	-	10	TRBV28	CASSGGEQFF
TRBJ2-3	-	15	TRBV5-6	CASSFPGQPSHTQYF
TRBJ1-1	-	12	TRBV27	CASSRPGTEAFF
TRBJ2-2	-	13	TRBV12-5	CASMTGYTGELFF
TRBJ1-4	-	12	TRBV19	CASRQENEKLFF
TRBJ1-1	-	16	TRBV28	CASSLTGGGVNTEAFF
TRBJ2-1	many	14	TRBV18	CASSPETNYNEQFF
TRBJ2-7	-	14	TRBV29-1	CSVSQGATSLRKYF
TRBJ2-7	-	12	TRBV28	CASSLLGGGQYF
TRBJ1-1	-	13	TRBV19	CASSKRGVTEAFF
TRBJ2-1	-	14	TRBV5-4	CASSFGDRANEQFF
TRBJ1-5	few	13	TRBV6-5	CASSSNRVEPQHF
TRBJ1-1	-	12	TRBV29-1	CSGTLGRTEAFF